The 28 T cell receptor beta chains below all came from one sample that was sequenced in a study of Ad26.COV2.S vaccination and SARS-CoV-2 variants. Treatment reported: approximately 18 received Ad26.COV2.S at low or high dose, single or two shots; 5 received placebo; per-sample allocation not given. On day 63 after the first injection, vaccine and placebo recipients gave samples. Sequenced by immunoSEQ multiplex PCR; TCRdb stores in-frame clones only, minus some. The sample has approximately 410,000 clones, approximately 88% seen once. The sequencing here drew on peripheral blood, taken in a trial of Ad26.COV2.S vaccine versus placebo. These receptors all stem from a person between 18 and 59 years old who received the Ad26.COV2.S COVID-19 vaccine or a placebo.

The DNA for the CDR3 is TGTGCCAGTAGTATCGCACGGGGGGCATACAATGAGCAGTTCTTC. Protein: CASSIARGAYNEQFF. V is TRBV19 and J is TRBJ2-1; weak D call: TRBD2 (7 bases). Germline V gene lookup returns CDR1 LNHDA and CDR2 SQIVND (reference sequence). V lost 3 bases and J lost 4, with 13 bases in between. CDR3 size: 15 residues. The full variable domain, rest sourced from reference TRBV19 and TRBJ2-1, is DGGITQSPKYLFRKEGQNVTLSCEQNLNHDAMYWYRQDPGQGLRLIYYSQIVNDFQKGDIAEGYSVSREKKESFPLTVTSAQKNPTAFYLCASSIARGAYNEQFFGPGTRLTVL.

In this sample, this clone turned up a few times. This chain uses TRBV7-6 with TRBJ1-6, with unresolved D. V was cut by 5 bases and J by 8 bases, with 10 bases left in between. The CDR3 loop spans 13 amino acids. The germline gives CDR1 SGHVS, CDR2 FNYEAQ. The CDR3 here is CASSQAGDSPLHF. The CDR3 region has the DNA TGTGCCAGCAGCCAGGCAGGAGATTCACCCCTCCACTTT.

The V and J genes are TRBV5-1 and TRBJ2-6, with 8 nucleotides matching TRBD1. The CDR3 totals 15 residues. Germline assignment: CDR1 SGHRS and CDR2 YFSETQ. V was clipped by 7 bases and J by 0 bases; unmatched bases: 3. The CDR3 sequence: CASGQGSSGANVLTF. CDR3 nucleotides: TGCGCCAGCGGACAGGGAAGCTCTGGGGCCAACGTCCTGACTTTC.

V gene TRBV6-5 combines with J gene TRBJ2-1; D remains ambiguous. CDR1 is MNHEY, CDR2 SVGAGI, per germline. The CDR3 contains 13 residues. V dropped 0 bases and J dropped 9 bases, with 9 bases sitting between them. CDR3 sequence: CASSYSSFREQFF. The CDR3 DNA reads as TGTGCCAGCAGTTACTCGAGCTTCCGTGAGCAGTTCTTC.

The chain links TRBV30 to TRBJ1-2; weak D call: TRBD1 (6 bases). CDR1 is GTSNPN and CDR2 is SVGIG in the germline V gene (reference sequence). V lost 0 bases to trimming and J lost 7 bases, with 18 bases between them. The CDR3 length is 15 residues. The CDR3 nucleotides are TGTGCCTGGAGTGTACGGAGGGGGAGGGCTGGTGGCTACACCTTC. Translation gives CAWSVRRGRAGGYTF.

The count of this clone is one. The chain links TRBV4-3 to TRBJ2-3; no clear D gene. CDR3 length: 16 residues. In germline, CDR1 is LGHNA, CDR2 YSLEER. Trimming pared 0 bases from V and 3 bases from J, leaving 13 bases between. The CDR3 spells CASSQDGLARTDTQYF. DNA of the CDR3: TGCGCCAGCAGCCAAGATGGGCTTGCTCGGACAGATACGCAGTATTTT.

The chain links TRBV10-1 to TRBJ2-5; TRBD2 aligns across 8 bases. In germline, CDR1 is WNHNN, CDR2 SYGVQD (reference sequence). This CDR3 contains 13 residues. The V segment lost 6 bases and the J segment 1 base; nucleotides outside the gene matches: 1. This chain's CDR3 is CASSAGGQETQYF. CDR3 DNA: TGCGCCAGCAGCGCGGGGGGCCAAGAGACCCAGTACTTC.

The rearrangement uses TRBV6-6 and TRBJ1-4; D gene uncertain. The CDR3 loop spans 18 amino acids. Between the trimmed V and J ends, which lost 5 bases and 0 bases, there was a span of 19 bases. Germline CDR1 MNHNY, CDR2 SVGAGI (reference sequence). The CDR3 is CASSRQPNQVSTNEKLFF. In DNA form, the CDR3 reads TGTGCCAGCAGTCGCCAGCCCAATCAAGTTTCAACTAATGAAAAACTGTTTTTT.

The chain couples TRBV6-5 to TRBJ2-1; D possibly uses TRBD1 or TRBD2 (5 bases each). The CDR3 sequence is 14 residues long. Germline-derived CDR1 and CDR2 are MNHEY and SVGAGI. V dropped 10 bases and J dropped 3 bases, with 16 bases sitting between them. The CDR3 loop reads CATNRDGRYNEQFF. The CDR3 DNA is TGTGCCACTAACCGGGACGGTCGCTACAATGAGCAGTTCTTC.

The chain joins TRBV7-8 to TRBJ1-1, with a weak D call TRBD1 (5 bases). The V gene's germline CDR1 is SGHVS and CDR2 FQNEAQ. The V end was cut by 5 bases, the J end by 11 bases, with 15 bases between. The CDR3 sequence is 12 residues long. The CDR3 loop is CASSPSDSTAFF. For the CDR3, the DNA is TGTGCCAGCAGCCCGTCCGACAGTACGGCTTTCTTT.

The gene calls are TRBV28 and TRBJ1-4; the D gene is possibly TRBD1 (6 bases). Germline V CDR1 and CDR2: MDHEN, SYDVKM. Trimming stripped 5 bases from V and 5 bases from J, with 12 bases between. This CDR3 spans 14 amino acids. This chain's CDR3 is CASSGRTENEKLFF. The CDR3 DNA is TGTGCCAGCAGTGGTAGGACAGAAAATGAAAAACTGTTTTTT.

The DNA of the CDR3 is TGCGCCAGCAGCCTCAGAGTGGGGGAGGGTTCCTACGAGCAGTACTTC. This gives the protein CASSLRVGEGSYEQYF. The V gene is TRBV4-3, the J gene TRBJ2-7; 7 nucleotides agree with TRBD2. The CDR3 is made up of 16 amino acids. The V segment lost 4 bases and the J segment 1 base; nucleotides outside the gene matches: 10. CDR1 is LGHNA and CDR2 is YSLEER in the germline V gene.

This clone was seen once. The gene calls are TRBV7-2 and TRBJ1-6; TRBD1 is a possible D gene (5 bases). This CDR3 region has 16 residues. The V gene lost 5 bases and the J gene lost 7 bases, with 18 bases spanning the gap. Germline assignment: CDR1 SGHTA and CDR2 FQGNSA. CDR3 amino acids: CASSLYPGRLNSPLHF. For the CDR3, the DNA is TGTGCCAGCAGCCTATACCCGGGACGGCTCAATTCACCCCTCCACTTT.

This sequence joins TRBV27 and TRBJ2-1; D remains unclear. The CDR3 is made up of 14 amino acids. Trimming took 1 base from V and 6 from J, leaving 10 bases between them. Germline loops: CDR1 MNHEY, CDR2 SMNVEV (reference sequence). CDR3 in amino acids: CASSLWGGSNEQFF. CDR3 DNA: TGTGCCAGCAGTTTATGGGGTGGGTCCAATGAGCAGTTCTTC.

This clone occurred once. The CDR3 is CATSDLAGGPADTQYF. The CDR3 DNA is TGTGCCACCAGTGATTTGGCGGGGGGGCCCGCAGATACGCAGTATTTT. The chain combines TRBV24-1 with TRBJ2-3; 9 nucleotides line up with TRBD2. The CDR3 has 16 residues. Trimming at V came to 0 bases and at J to 4 bases, leaving 4 bases not matched to a gene. The germline gives CDR1 KGHDR, CDR2 SFDVKD.

The chain carries TRBV6-1 and TRBJ1-3; D is unclear. Germline V gene lookup returns CDR1 MNHNS and CDR2 SASEGT. The CDR3 runs to 16 residues. V dropped 1 base and J dropped 1 base, with 11 bases sitting between them. The CDR3 spells CASSEEAGKSGNTIYF. The DNA of the CDR3 is TGTGCCAGCAGTGAAGAGGCCGGCAAGTCTGGAAACACCATATATTTT.

The V gene is TRBV5-1, the J gene TRBJ2-2, with no clear D. This CDR3 region has 14 residues. Germline V gene sequence: CDR1 SGHRS, CDR2 YFSETQ. The V end was cut by 0 bases, the J end by 3 bases, with 6 bases between. The CDR3, as DNA: TGCGCCAGCAGCTTGGATCTTTACACCGGGGAGCTGTTTTTT. As protein: CASSLDLYTGELFF.

This chain links TRBV6-1 with TRBJ2-2; 11 nucleotides agree with TRBD1. V shed 1 base and J 7 bases; nucleotides not matched to a gene: 5. From germline, CDR1 is MNHNS and CDR2 SASEGT. This CDR3 is built from 16 residues. This chain's CDR3 is CASSEGGQGAVGELFF. The CDR3 coding sequence is TGTGCCAGCAGTGAAGGAGGACAGGGGGCGGTCGGGGAGCTGTTTTTT.

This clone is a singleton in its sample. The CDR3 DNA reads TGTGCCAGCAGACAAAGGGACAGCCGCAATCAGCCCCAGCATTTT. It translates to CASRQRDSRNQPQHF. The gene calls are TRBV28 and TRBJ1-5; 7 nucleotides align to TRBD1. This CDR3 has 15 residues. V was clipped by 6 bases and J by 2 bases; unmatched bases: 7. CDR1 MDHEN and CDR2 SYDVKM come from the germline V gene.

The chain uses TRBV7-3 and TRBJ2-1; 10 nucleotides match TRBD1. In germline, CDR1 is SGHTA, CDR2 FQGTGA. The CDR3 loop spans 15 amino acids. The V gene end was trimmed by 6 bases and the J gene end by 6 bases; junction bases not matched to a gene: 8. The DNA for the CDR3 is TGTGCCAGCAGTCGGGACAGGGGACATCTCAATGAGCAGTTCTTC. As protein: CASSRDRGHLNEQFF.

This clone was seen a few times. The rearrangement links TRBV5-4 to TRBJ1-4; TRBD1 matches at 7 bases. The CDR3 is 15 amino acids. Germline lookup yields CDR1 SGHNT and CDR2 YYREEE (reference sequence). J was trimmed by 2 bases and V by 3 bases; bases with no gene match: 4. The CDR3 sequence: CASSSTGATNEKLFF. For the CDR3, the DNA is TGTGCCAGCAGCTCCACAGGGGCCACTAATGAAAAACTGTTTTTT.

This clone was seen only a few times. The chain recombines TRBV5-1 with TRBJ2-5, with 7 bases that match TRBD2. The germline CDR1 and CDR2 sequences are SGHRS and YFSETQ. The CDR3 sequence is 14 residues long. J lost 2 bases, V lost 1 base, and 2 bases had no gene match. Written as DNA, the CDR3 is TGCGCCAGCAGCTTGTTCGGGGGGCAAGAGACCCAGTACTTC. Translated, it gives CASSLFGGQETQYF.

The chain is built from TRBV6-2 or TRBV6-3 and TRBJ2-7; TRBD2 agrees at 8 bases. The V segment lost 5 bases and the J segment 0 bases; nucleotides outside the gene matches: 12. The CDR3 sequence is 17 residues long. Germline V gene sequence: CDR1 MNHEY, CDR2 SVGEGT. The CDR3 loop reads CASSPIRGSGSSYEQYF. CDR3 DNA: TGTGCCAGCAGTCCGATAAGGGGGAGCGGGAGCTCCTACGAGCAGTACTTC.

V gene TRBV24-1 combines with J gene TRBJ2-7, with a tentative D call TRBD1 (6 bases). V was pared by 9 bases and J by 2 bases, with 7 bases between. Germline CDR1 KGHDR, CDR2 SFDVKD. The CDR3 spans 11 residues. CDR3 region: CATGDTYEQYF. CDR3 coding DNA: TGTGCCACCGGGGACACCTACGAGCAGTACTTC.

The CDR3 loop is CASSSRGPNEKLFF. CDR3 nucleotide sequence: TGTGCCAGCAGTTCCCGGGGTCCTAATGAAAAACTGTTTTTT. The genes are TRBV6-9 and TRBJ1-4; D gene unclear. The CDR3 is 14 amino acids. With 4 bases removed from V and 3 bases from J, the gap between germline ends came to 9 bases. Germline values: CDR1 MNHGY, CDR2 SVAAGI.

This clone has more than one count but fewer than ten. This chain uses TRBV5-6 with TRBJ2-7; the D gene is possibly TRBD1 (6 bases). The germline CDR1 and CDR2 sequences are SGHDT and YYEEEE. V lost 0 bases and J 9 bases, leaving 16 bases between the germline ends. The CDR3 has 14 amino acids. CDR3 in DNA: TGTGCCAGCAGCTTGGGTCAGGGGACCTCTGGGCAGTACTTC. Its protein is CASSLGQGTSGQYF.

This rearrangement joins TRBV4-2 to TRBJ2-3; maybe TRBD2 (7 bases). The CDR3 totals 16 residues. Germline V gene data show CDR1 as LGHNA and CDR2 as YNFKEQ. Trimming stripped 2 bases from V and 4 bases from J, with 16 bases between. The CDR3 spells CASSQSGGGAADTQYF. The CDR3, as DNA: TGTGCCAGCAGCCAATCGGGGGGCGGGGCTGCAGATACGCAGTATTTT.

This chain connects TRBV6-6 to TRBJ2-3; a possible D gene is TRBD1 (6 bases). V was pared by 5 bases and J by 9 bases, with 12 bases between. CDR3 length: 12 amino acids. CDR1 is MNHNY, CDR2 SVGAGI, per germline (reference sequence). In DNA form, the CDR3 reads TGTGCCAGCAGTCCCCAGACAGGAACGCAGTATTTT. It is translated as CASSPQTGTQYF.